This TCR beta chain originates from a study of blood T cell repertoires in COVID-19. Across the study: COVID-19 samples, acute and convalescent, were from the United States, Italy and Spain. The analysed material was cDNA or gDNA that came from T cells, B-cell-depleted T cells, or PBMCs.

CDR3 length: 12 amino acids. The J segment lost 4 bases and the V segment lost 2 bases, leaving 1 base of the junction unmatched. In germline, CDR1 is GTSNPN, CDR2 SVGIG (reference sequence). This clone was counted between two and nine times. This CDR3 is also generated by other DNA sequences in the sample. Per the authors' pipeline: The authors estimated nucleated cell counts from reference gene primer amplification. The assay was immunoSEQ multiplex PCR, and TCRdb's table has in-frame clones only and misses some. V, J and clone size are taken as reported in that table, and D and trimming were inferred from the DNA itself. The repertoire holds about 150,000 clones, around 83% seen once, with roughly 29% in the top ten.

Sequenced: peripheral blood. This rearrangement joins TRBV30 to TRBJ2-5, with 7 bases identical to TRBD1. This receptor was taken from a woman aged 60 to 75 with acute or convalescent COVID-19. The CDR3 DNA sequence: TGTGCCTGGAGTCCAGGGGGAGAGACCCAGTACTTC. This gives the protein CAWSPGGETQYF.